The clone carrying this TCR beta chain appeared a single time. The PCR had 60 Vbeta and 13 Jbeta primers. The assay was immunoSEQ multiplex PCR, and TCRdb's table has in-frame clones only and misses some. The sample lists about 120,000 clones, about 80% seen once, with around 8% in the top ten. The J segment lost 5 bases and the V segment lost 0 bases, leaving 7 bases of the junction unmatched. The CDR3 has 15 amino acids. Germline V gene data show CDR1 as SGHNT and CDR2 as YYREEE (reference sequence). The data belong to a study of cytomegalovirus exposure and HLA in healthy donors. Specimen: PBMCs. V is TRBV5-4 and J is TRBJ2-5; TRBD2 agrees at 7 bases. The source is a female donor in good health and CMV-seropositive. CDR3 residues: CASSLDQGAGETQYF. The CDR3 nucleotides read TGTGCCAGCAGCTTGGATCAGGGAGCGGGGGAGACCCAGTACTTC. The whole variable domain, remainder taken from reference TRBV5-4 and TRBJ2-5, is ETGVTQSPTHLIKTRGQQVTLRCSSQSGHNTVSWYQQALGQGPQFIFQYYREEENGRGNFPPRFSGLQFPNYSSELNVNALELDDSALYLCASSLDQGAGETQYFGPGTRLLVL.